This T cell receptor (beta chain) was recorded in a study of blood T cell repertoires in COVID-19. Across the whole study: From the United States, Italy and Spain came samples of acute and convalescent COVID-19. PBMCs, B-cell-depleted T cells, or T cells provided the cDNA or gDNA that made up the material.

The ends were cut back, 3 bases at V and 7 bases at J, with 10 bases in the middle. Germline lookup yields CDR1 MGHDK and CDR2 SYGVNS. The CDR3 contains 13 residues. Per the study methods: Reference gene primer amplification gave estimated nucleated cell counts. Assay: immunoSEQ multiplex PCR; the TCRdb copy retains only in-frame clones and omits some. Clone size and V and J calls were adopted from that table, with D and trimming inferred from the DNA. This table has roughly 100,000 clones, 81% appearing once. This clonotype was obtained from a man older than 75 with acute or convalescent COVID-19. The rearrangement uses TRBV25-1 and TRBJ1-5; D gene uncertain. The sample comprised peripheral blood. CDR3 loop: CASSEFTSQPQHF. As DNA, the CDR3 is TGTGCCAGCAGTGAGTTCACTAGCCAGCCCCAGCATTTT.